The 20 T cell receptor beta chains given below trace back to one sample, sequenced in a study of naive and memory T cell subsets. TCR cDNA received a 3' ligated oligonucleotide that carried a UMI. Amplification of ligated cDNA took four PCR rounds with SP2 and nested alpha and beta constant primers. TCRdb reprocessed the 5' RACE reads via MiXCR and lists one record per CDR3 protein. The sample has tens of thousands of distinct CDR3 sequences, 7.6% seen once. The receptors stem from a female donor in good health.

This clonotype was seen ten or more times. The chain joins TRBV2 to TRBJ1-5; D is ambiguous. The length of the CDR3 is 14 residues. The germline gives CDR1 SNHLY, CDR2 FYNNEI. V dropped 6 bases and J dropped 0 bases, with 9 bases sitting between them. CDR3 sequence: CASSQTYSNQPQHF. Here the CDR3 DNA reads TGTGCCAGCAGCCAGACGTATAGCAATCAGCCCCAGCATTTT.

This clonotype has ten or more counts. This chain joins TRBV5-1 and TRBJ1-2; D is possibly TRBD1 (5 bases). This CDR3 has 14 residues. The germline V and J ends were trimmed by 1 base and 4 bases, with 11 bases remaining between them. The germline V gene encodes CDR1 SGHRS and CDR2 YFSETQ. For the CDR3, the DNA is TGCGCCAGCAGCTTGACAGGCGCCTCCTATGGCTACACCTTC. This codes for CASSLTGASYGYTF.

This clonotype was seen a handful of times. This sequence joins TRBV4-1 and TRBJ2-2, with 8 bases aligning to TRBD2. Germline V gives CDR1 MGHRA, CDR2 YSYEKL. The trim removed 1 base at V and 7 bases at J, leaving 11 bases unmatched. There are 17 residues in the CDR3. The CDR3 protein is CASSQVDMGLVGGELFF. DNA for the CDR3: TGCGCCAGCAGCCAAGTCGATATGGGACTAGTCGGCGGGGAGCTGTTTTTT.

The chain recombines TRBV11-2 with TRBJ1-5; no definite D call. V dropped 4 bases and J dropped 6 bases, with 16 bases sitting between them. Germline V CDR1 and CDR2: SGHAT, FQNNGV. This CDR3 is 15 amino acids long. The CDR3 coding sequence is TGTGCCAGCAGCTCCTCAAGGAGGACCGGTCAGCCCCAGCATTTT. Translated: CASSSSRRTGQPQHF. Filled out from reference TRBV11-2 and TRBJ1-5, the complete variable domain reads EAGVAQSPRYKIIEKRQSVAFWCNPISGHATLYWYQQILGQGPKLLIQFQNNGVVDDSQLPKDRFSAERLKGVDSTLKIQPAKLEDSAVYLCASSSSRRTGQPQHFGDGTRLSIL.

This clonotype has a handful of counts. The chain employs TRBV6-5 and TRBJ1-5; the match to TRBD1 covers 7 bases. Germline trimming cut 6 bases from V and 3 bases from J; bases unmatched to any gene: 14. This CDR3 is built from 17 residues. Germline V gene lookup returns CDR1 MNHEY and CDR2 SVGAGI. DNA of the CDR3: TGTGCCAGCAGCCCAGATTGGGACAGTTTCTTCAATCAGCCCCAGCATTTT. Protein sequence: CASSPDWDSFFNQPQHF.

This clonotype turned up a few times. V gene TRBV19 combines with J gene TRBJ2-1; 9 bases agree with TRBD1. The junction had 12 bases not matched to a gene; V was cut back by 5 bases and J by 10 bases. This CDR3 is 15 amino acids long. Germline-derived CDR1 and CDR2 are LNHDA and SQIVND (reference sequence). CDR3 protein: CASSSRQGGLREQFF. CDR3 DNA: TGTGCCAGTAGTTCCCGACAGGGGGGTCTACGAGAGCAGTTCTTC. The variable domain in full, with the rest retrieved from reference TRBV19 and TRBJ2-1, is DGGITQSPKYLFRKEGQNVTLSCEQNLNHDAMYWYRQDPGQGLRLIYYSQIVNDFQKGDIAEGYSVSREKKESFPLTVTSAQKNPTAFYLCASSSRQGGLREQFFGPGTRLTVL.

This clonotype was recorded a few times. The V and J genes are TRBV30 and TRBJ2-3; D is unresolved. In germline, CDR1 is GTSNPN, CDR2 SVGIG (reference sequence). This CDR3 has 14 residues. V was shortened by 0 bases and J by 6 bases, with 13 bases between the two germline ends. The CDR3 nucleotides read TGTGCCTGGAGTGTATATTCAGTTCTGGATACGCAGTATTTT. Its translation is CAWSVYSVLDTQYF.

This clonotype was recorded many times. The chain has TRBV6-2 or TRBV6-3 and TRBJ1-5, with TRBD1 matching 8 bases. CDR1 and CDR2 (germline): MNHEY, SVGEGT. V shed 4 bases and J 5 bases; nucleotides not matched to a gene: 4. The CDR3 extends over 14 amino acids. This chain's CDR3 is CASSLHRGDQPQHF. The CDR3 DNA reads as TGTGCCAGCAGTTTGCACAGGGGGGATCAGCCCCAGCATTTT.

This clonotype was observed at least ten times. The V and J genes are TRBV4-2 and TRBJ1-2, with D maybe TRBD1 (5 bases). CDR1 and CDR2 from the germline V gene are LGHNA and YNFKEQ. The CDR3 is made up of 17 amino acids. Trimming removed 1 base at V and 1 base at J, with 16 bases between. In DNA, the CDR3 is TGTGCCAGCAGCCAAGTTCTTGCAGGGAGGCGTAACTATGGCTACACCTTC. Translation gives CASSQVLAGRRNYGYTF.

This chain connects TRBV2 to TRBJ1-2; D call uncertain. Deletions cut 7 bases from V and 8 bases from J, with 14 bases between. The germline V gene has CDR1 SNHLY and CDR2 FYNNEI. CDR3 length: 12 amino acids. In DNA form, the CDR3 reads TGTGCCAGCACCGCCGAAAGCGGAGGCTACACCTTC. Its translation: CASTAESGGYTF.

Ten or more counts support this clonotype. The V call is TRBV27, the J call TRBJ1-6; 8 nucleotides line up with TRBD1. Germline values: CDR1 MNHEY, CDR2 SMNVEV (reference sequence). V trimming: 3 bases; J trimming: 6 bases; junction bases outside the gene matches: 4. This CDR3 is built from 15 residues. CDR3 amino acids: CASSLGGQGNSPLHF. The CDR3, as DNA: TGTGCCAGCAGTTTGGGCGGACAGGGTAATTCACCCCTCCACTTT.

On this clonotype: A clone one base away is much larger, so this may be a read error. The gene calls are TRBV6-2 or TRBV6-3 and TRBJ1-2, with D maybe TRBD1 (6 bases). CDR1 and CDR2 from the germline V gene are MNHEY and SVGEGT. The CDR3 is 15 residues long. CDR3 sequence reads: CASSPGVQANYGDTF. The DNA for the CDR3 is TGTGCCAGCAGCCCAGGGGTCCAAGCTAACTATGGCGACACCTTC.

The rearrangement joins TRBV6-6 to TRBJ2-1; D uncertain. This CDR3 has 11 amino acids. V was cut by 7 bases and J by 5 bases, with 6 bases left in between. Germline V gene lookup returns CDR1 MNHNY and CDR2 SVGAGI (reference sequence). CDR3 loop: CASNRNNEQFF. Here the CDR3 DNA reads TGTGCCAGCAACCGCAACAATGAGCAGTTCTTC.

V gene TRBV2 combines with J gene TRBJ1-6; D is unresolved. Germline V gene data show CDR1 as SNHLY and CDR2 as FYNNEI. The CDR3 sequence is 11 residues long. The V and J ends lost 6 bases and 13 bases respectively, with 10 bases between them. CDR3 region: CASSSISPLHF. As DNA, the CDR3 is TGTGCCAGCAGCAGCATTTCTCCCCTCCACTTT. Looking up the rest from reference TRBV2 and TRBJ1-6 gives the full variable domain: EPEVTQTPSHQVTQMGQEVILRCVPISNHLYFYWYRQILGQKVEFLVSFYNNEISEKSEIFDDQFSVERPDGSNFTLKIRSTKLEDSAMYFCASSSISPLHFGNGTRLTVT.

This clonotype was counted many times. V usage is TRBV29-1 and J usage is TRBJ2-7; no definite D call. The CDR3 is made up of 11 amino acids. Germline loops: CDR1 SQVTM, CDR2 ANQGSEA. CDR3 sequence reads: CSSGELYEQYF. In DNA form, the CDR3 reads TGCAGTTCGGGCGAACTCTACGAGCAGTACTTC.

The chain recombines TRBV5-1 with TRBJ2-7, with D hard to call. Looked up from germline, CDR1 is SGHRS and CDR2 is YFSETQ. V lost 3 bases and J 5 bases, leaving 6 bases between the germline ends. The CDR3 consists of 11 residues. The CDR3 is CASSYRNEQYF. CDR3 sequence (DNA): TGCGCCAGCAGCTATCGGAACGAGCAGTACTTC. Full variable domain (outside the CDR3, taken from reference TRBV5-1 and TRBJ2-7): KAGVTQTPRYLIKTRGQQVTLSCSPISGHRSVSWYQQTPGQGLQFLFEYFSETQRNKGNFPGRFSGRQFSNSRSEMNVSTLELGDSALYLCASSYRNEQYFGPGTRLTVT.

This clonotype occurred many times. The V and J genes are TRBV18 and TRBJ1-1, with a weak D call TRBD1 (5 bases). The CDR3 length is 16 residues. Trimming left V 3 bases short and J 4 bases short, with 18 bases between. CDR1 and CDR2 from the germline V gene are KGHSH and LQKENI. The CDR3 spells CASSPRTPTTGTEAFF. Here the CDR3 DNA reads TGTGCCAGCTCACCTAGGACACCAACCACTGGCACTGAAGCTTTCTTT.

This clonotype was counted many times. V and J are TRBV20-1 and TRBJ1-4; D may be TRBD1 (6 bases). Germline CDR1 is DFQATT and CDR2 is SNEGSKA (reference sequence). The CDR3 is 15 residues long. V gave up 6 bases and J gave up 0 bases, with 14 bases separating them. The CDR3 loop reads CSAGRQVATNEKLFF. The CDR3 nucleotides read TGCAGTGCGGGCCGACAGGTTGCAACTAATGAAAAACTGTTTTTT.

Of note for this clonotype: Relative to the germline gene, one junction end is altered; a read error may explain this. The J gene is TRBJ1-2, the V gene TRBV30; D is uncertain. This CDR3 is 12 amino acids long. From germline, CDR1 is GTSNPN and CDR2 SVGIG (reference sequence). DNA for the CDR3: TGTGCCTGGTCCCAGGCAGGCTATGGCGACACCTTC. Translated, it gives CAWSQAGYGDTF.

This clonotype was seen a handful of times. This rearrangement joins TRBV12-3 or TRBV12-4 to TRBJ1-2, with TRBD1 matching 7 bases. Trimming took 6 bases from V and 4 from J; bases not matched to a gene: 5. The CDR3 consists of 13 residues. CDR3: CASRLQGFYGYTF. CDR3 nucleotides: TGTGCCAGCAGATTACAGGGGTTCTATGGCTACACCTTC.